This is a list of T cell receptor beta chains from one sample in a study of a mutant IDH1 vaccine in newly diagnosed glioma. The antigens of these receptors remain unknown. Measured with immunoSEQ multiplex PCR; TCRdb has only the in-frame clones, and not every one. Among roughly 50,000 clones, around 81% were seen once, and the ten largest hold 3% to 4%. Sequenced material: PBMCs, taken from a glioma patient whose treatment included an IDH1 peptide vaccine. The receptors derive from a young man with glioma. CDR3s include the opening cysteine and the closing phenylalanine or tryptophan. The D gene is left open where the match is weak. The listing skips clone size in some rows; elsewhere it reads once, few, many or a size class.

. TRBJ2-2 TRBV6-6 TRBD2 TGTGCCAGCAGTTTGCTACGGGAGGGCGCCGGGGAGCTGTTTTTT CASSLLREGAGELFF
. TRBJ1-1 TRBV7-9 . TGTGCCAGCAGCTTACAGGGTCGAGCTTTCTTT CASSLQGRAFF
. TRBJ1-1 TRBV28 . TGTGCCAGCAGTTTTAATGGGGGGCGGAGTACTGAAGCTTTCTTT CASSFNGGRSTEAFF
. TRBJ1-2 TRBV18 . TGTGCCAGCTCACCCCTTTCTAACTATGGCTACACCTTC CASSPLSNYGYTF
. TRBJ2-7 TRBV5-1 TRBD1 TGCGCCAGCAGCCGTGGGACAGGGAACTCCTACGAGCAGTACTTC CASSRGTGNSYEQYF
. TRBJ1-6 TRBV5-1 TRBD1 TGCGCCAGCAGCTTGGGACAGGGGCCTAGCTCCTATAATTCACCCCTCCACTTT CASSLGQGPSSYNSPLHF
. TRBJ2-5 TRBV5-6 TRBD2 TGTGCCAGCAGCCATATGGGACTAGCGGGGGCAAGGACGACCCAGTACTTC CASSHMGLAGARTTQYF
. TRBJ1-2 TRBV5-4 . TGTGCCAGCAGCTTGGACAGGGAGAGAGGCGGCTACACCTTC CASSLDRERGGYTF
. TRBJ2-3 TRBV9 . TGTGCCTCCTCGGGAGCGGCTAGCACAGATACGCAGTATTTT CASSGAASTDTQYF
. TRBJ2-3 TRBV7-2 TRBD2 TGTGCCAGCAGACGGACTAGCGGAAGTAGCACAGATACGCAGTATTTT CASRRTSGSSTDTQYF
. TRBJ1-2 TRBV9 . TGTGCCAGCAGCGTAGCTTCAAGACAGCGAGCGGCGGGCTACACCTTC CASSVASRQRAAGYTF
. TRBJ2-1 TRBV19 TRBD1 TGTGCCAGTAGTAGAGACAGGGCGGGTTCCTACAATGAGCAGTTCTTC CASSRDRAGSYNEQFF
. TRBJ1-1 TRBV6-6 . TGTGCCAGCAGTTACTCGAGTTTCGTGTCCACAGGTGAAGCTTTCTTT CASSYSSFVSTGEAFF
. TRBJ1-4 TRBV19 . TGTGCCAGTAGTAAATTTTGGACTAATGAAAAACTGTTTTTT CASSKFWTNEKLFF
. TRBJ1-2 TRBV25-1 . TGTGCCAGCAGTTACACTCAATATGGCTACACCTTC CASSYTQYGYTF
. TRBJ2-3 TRBV18 . TGTGCCAGCTCACAGAGCACAGATACGCAGTATTTT CASSQSTDTQYF
. TRBJ1-1 TRBV2 TRBD1 TGTGCCAGCAGTGAGCTACCCGGGACAGGGGACACTGAAGCTTTCTTT CASSELPGTGDTEAFF
. TRBJ1-5 TRBV6-6 . TGTGCCAGCAGCCGGACGGAGTCAGCCCAGCATTTT CASSRTESAQHF
. TRBJ1-5 TRBV18 . TGTGCCAGCTCACCGCCTGGCGGGCTAGGGGGACAGCCCCAGCATTTT CASSPPGGLGGQPQHF
. TRBJ1-3 TRBV4-1 . TGCGCCAGCAGCCAAGATCGGGGGTCGGGGAAACCCTTATCTGGAAACACCATATATTTT CASSQDRGSGKPLSGNTIYF
. TRBJ2-2 TRBV5-5 . TGTGCCAGCAGCCCGAGAGGCAGGGTGAACACCGGGGAGCTGTTTTTT CASSPRGRVNTGELFF
. TRBJ2-3 TRBV9 . TGTGCCAGCAGCCCGGCGTGGGGAAGCACAGATACGCAGTATTTT CASSPAWGSTDTQYF
. TRBJ2-5 TRBV9 . TGTGCCAGCAGCGCAGACCCGAAGTGGGAGACCCAGTACTTC CASSADPKWETQYF
. TRBJ1-2 TRBV15 TRBD1 TGTGCCACCAGCAGAGGGCAACAGGGGGCGAGTCGCTACACCTTC CATSRGQQGASRYTF
. TRBJ1-1 TRBV2 . TGTGCCAGCGGATACGATCGGGACACTGAAGCTTTCTTT CASGYDRDTEAFF
few TRBJ1-4 TRBV6-5 TRBD1 TGTGCCAGCAGTTACTCACGGGGACAGGAAAAACTGTTTTTT CASSYSRGQEKLFF
. TRBJ2-3 TRBV5-1 TRBD1 TGCGCCAGCAGCTTGGTGGGTCAGGGGGCTGGCACAGATACGCAGTATTTT CASSLVGQGAGTDTQYF
. TRBJ1-2 TRBV29-1 . TGCAGCGTTACGGTTGAACAGGCAATGGGCGGCTACACCTTC CSVTVEQAMGGYTF
. TRBJ2-2 TRBV18 . TGTGCCAGCTCACCAACAGCGAGGGCCACCGGGGAGCTGTTTTTT CASSPTARATGELFF
. TRBJ1-1 TRBV28 . TGTGCCAGCATTAAATTAGGGGAAATTGAAGCTTTCTTT CASIKLGEIEAFF
. TRBJ2-7 TRBV4-1 . TGCGCCAGCAGCCAGGGGGGAGTACAGCTGCCTTACGAGCAGTACTTC CASSQGGVQLPYEQYF
. TRBJ1-3 TRBV11-2 . TGTGCCAGCGATTTCGGCCACTATGGAAACACCATATATTTT CASDFGHYGNTIYF
. TRBJ2-7 TRBV6-5 . TGTGCCAGCAGCCGGACAGTCGGAAACGAGCAGTACTTC CASSRTVGNEQYF
. TRBJ1-5 TRBV6-5 . TGTGCAGCCTATGCGAGGCAGCCCCAGCATTTT CAAYARQPQHF
. TRBJ2-1 TRBV4-1 . TGCGCCAGCAGCCAAGCCCTGGGTGAGCAGTTCTTC CASSQALGEQFF
. TRBJ1-1 TRBV19 TRBD1 TGTGCCAGTCTTGATGACAGGGGGTTTTCTGAAGCTTTCTTT CASLDDRGFSEAFF
. TRBJ2-2 TRBV11-3 . TGTGCCAGCAGCTCGATCTCACAACAATCCGGGGAGCTGTTTTTT CASSSISQQSGELFF
once TRBJ1-1 TRBV5-6 . TGTGCCAGCAGCCCGACAGGGAACACTGAAGCTTTCTTT CASSPTGNTEAFF
. TRBJ2-1 TRBV5-5 . TGTGCCAGCAGCCTGAATGACAGTCCATACAATGAGCAGTTCTTC CASSLNDSPYNEQFF
. TRBJ2-7 TRBV5-6 . TGTGCCAGCAGCTACGGGACGGATCCCTACGAGCAGTACTTC CASSYGTDPYEQYF
once TRBJ1-5 TRBV2 TRBD1 TGTGCCAGCAGCGTCGAGGGACAGGGCGGACAGCCCCAGCATTTT CASSVEGQGGQPQHF
. TRBJ2-7 TRBV5-4 TRBD2 TGTGCCAGCAGCTTGGTCTTGAGGACTAGCGGCTCCTACGAGCAGTACTTC CASSLVLRTSGSYEQYF
. TRBJ2-7 TRBV6-5 . TGTGCCAGCAGCTCCCCACCGGGGTACGAGCAGTACTTC CASSSPPGYEQYF
. TRBJ2-1 TRBV4-1 . TGCGCCAGCAGCGCCCTGCCCCACAATGAGCAGTTCTTC CASSALPHNEQFF
. TRBJ1-5 TRBV6-5 . TGTGCCAGCACGGACAACAATCAGCCCCAGCATTTT CASTDNNQPQHF
. TRBJ1-4 TRBV29-1 TRBD1 TGCAGCGTCCTTTGGACAGGGGGGAATGAAAAACTGTTTTTT CSVLWTGGNEKLFF
. TRBJ2-5 TRBV4-2 . TGTGCCAGCAGCCAAGGGGGGGCAGACCAAGAGACCCAGTACTTC CASSQGGADQETQYF
once TRBJ1-5 TRBV7-2 . TGTGCCAGCAGCCTAACAAGGGGCAATCAGCCCCAGCATTTT CASSLTRGNQPQHF
. TRBJ2-1 TRBV19 . TGTGCCAGTAGTATAGGTGGTGGGGGTTGGGACAATGAGCAGTTCTTC CASSIGGGGWDNEQFF
. TRBJ2-7 TRBV7-9 . TGTGCCAGCAGCCCCGGGTGGTCCCTCTACGAGCAGTACTTC CASSPGWSLYEQYF
. TRBJ2-2 TRBV6-5 TRBD1 TGTGCCAGCAGTTACTCGACAGGGGTACTAACCGGGGAGCTGTTTTTT CASSYSTGVLTGELFF
. TRBJ1-4 TRBV19 . TGTGCCAGTAGTATAAATCTAAACAGGGAGGTCCCTCGGGAACTGTTTTTT CASSINLNREVPRELFF
. TRBJ2-5 TRBV7-9 . TGTGCCAGCAGCCCCCGAGGTCCAGAGACCCAGTACTTC CASSPRGPETQYF